These 9 T cell receptor beta chains originate from one sample sequenced in a study. TCRdb redid the calling of the 5' RACE reads with MiXCR, one entry per CDR3 protein. The profile shows 46,000 or so distinct CDR3 sequences, 22% of them singletons. Treg sorting used a CD4+CD25+CD127-/low gate. Sequenced: Tregs sorted from a lymph node. The origin of the receptors is a female donor with breast cancer.

The chain employs TRBV20-1 and TRBJ2-7; 7 bases map to TRBD2. V shed 2 bases and J 0 bases; nucleotides not matched to a gene: 4. There are 14 residues in the CDR3. Germline loops: CDR1 DFQATT, CDR2 SNEGSKA (reference sequence). The chain's CDR3 is CSARTASGSYEQYF. CDR3 coding DNA: TGCAGTGCTAGAACAGCTAGCGGCTCCTACGAGCAGTACTTC.

This clonotype has at least ten counts. The gene calls are TRBV6-1 and TRBJ2-3; TRBD2 aligns across 13 bases. The CDR3 contains 14 residues. With V trimmed by 9 bases and J by 4 bases, 4 bases remained unmatched. Germline lookup yields CDR1 MNHNS and CDR2 SASEGT. CDR3 residues: CASRTSGSADTQYF. CDR3 bases: TGTGCCAGTCGGACTAGCGGGAGTGCAGATACGCAGTATTTT.

The V call is TRBV15, the J call TRBJ1-5; 8 bases are shared with TRBD1. The CDR3 covers 19 residues. The ends lost 0 bases at V and 1 base at J; junction bases unmatched: 11. CDR1 and CDR2 from the germline V gene are LNHNV and YYDKDF (reference sequence). In DNA, the CDR3 is TGTGCCACCAGCAGAGATGTAAGGGTGCAGGGGGCAAGCAATCAGCCCCAGCATTTT. This translates into CATSRDVRVQGASNQPQHF. The variable domain in full, completed from reference TRBV15 and TRBJ1-5, reads DAMVIQNPRYQVTQFGKPVTLSCSQTLNHNVMYWYQQKSSQAPKLLFHYYDKDFNNEADTPDNFQSRRPNTSFCFLDIRSPGLGDTAMYLCATSRDVRVQGASNQPQHFGDGTRLSIL.

The chain links TRBV15 to TRBJ2-1, with 7 bases identical to TRBD1. Germline-derived CDR1 and CDR2 are LNHNV and YYDKDF (reference sequence). V lost 5 bases to trimming and J lost 4 bases; unmatched junction nucleotides: 8. This CDR3 has 15 residues. In nucleotides, the CDR3 is TGTGCCACCAGCGTAGGAACGGGACAGTACAATGAGCAGTTCTTC. It yields the protein CATSVGTGQYNEQFF.

This clonotype came up many times. The CDR3 DNA sequence: TGTGCCAGCAGCTATCGTTCGGGCGGGGGGGCCCTTGAGCAGTTCTTC. Residues: CASSYRSGGGALEQFF. The rearrangement links TRBV7-2 to TRBJ2-1, with 9 bases identical to TRBD2. Trimming took 4 bases from V and 9 from J; bases not matched to a gene: 13. Germline V gene data show CDR1 as SGHTA and CDR2 as FQGNSA. CDR3 length: 16 amino acids.

This clonotype was seen a handful of times. This chain uses TRBV12-3 or TRBV12-4 with TRBJ2-7, with TRBD1 matching over 7 bases. The CDR3 has 13 amino acids. V lost 3 bases, J lost 5 bases, and 4 bases stayed unmatched. CDR3 region: CASSFDRADEQYF. The CDR3 nucleotides are TGTGCCAGCAGTTTTGACAGGGCGGACGAGCAGTACTTC.

V is TRBV20-1 and J is TRBJ2-7; 10 bases map to TRBD2. The germline V gene encodes CDR1 DFQATT and CDR2 SNEGSKA (reference sequence). V gave up 3 bases and J gave up 3 bases; unmatched junction bases: 5. The length of the CDR3 is 14 residues. The CDR3, as DNA: TGCAGTGCTAGGCCACTAGCGGGGATCTACGAGCAGTACTTC. Amino acids: CSARPLAGIYEQYF.

This clonotype has ten or more counts. The rearrangement links TRBV4-3 to TRBJ1-2; TRBD1 matches at 7 bases. Germline V gene data show CDR1 as LGHNA and CDR2 as YSLEER. The CDR3 length is 17 residues. The V and J ends lost 0 bases and 4 bases, in that order; junction bases with no gene match: 11. CDR3 loop: CASSQDQGQNNFYGYTF. The CDR3 bases are TGCGCCAGCAGCCAAGATCAGGGACAGAACAACTTCTATGGCTACACCTTC.

Regarding this clonotype: This may be a read error: a much more frequent sequence differs by one nucleotide. The rearrangement links TRBV29-1 to TRBJ2-2; a weak D match, TRBD1 (6 bases). The germline gives CDR1 SQVTM, CDR2 ANQGSEA. The CDR3 is 16 amino acids. Written as DNA, the CDR3 is TGCAGCGTTGTATCCCCGGCCAGGGACAACACCGGGGAGCTGGTTTTT. Protein product: CSVVSPARDNTGELVF.